One sample yielded the 19 T cell receptor beta chains listed below, sequenced in a study of shared clonotypes between healthy human individuals. Assay used: immunoSEQ multiplex PCR; TCRdb lists only in-frame clones, some missing. Altogether some 1.5 million clones are present, around 97% being singletons, with the ten largest covering roughly 1.1%. The specimen was naive CD4+ T cells sorted from blood. Indicated subset: CD45RA+ positively selected. The receptors here all came from a man aged 25 to 45 in good health.

This sequence joins TRBV6-1 and TRBJ2-2; TRBD1 might be the D (6 bases). The CDR3 has 16 amino acids. From germline, CDR1 is MNHNS and CDR2 SASEGT. The V end was cut by 2 bases, the J end by 3 bases, with 13 bases between. This chain's CDR3 is CASSELAGVHTGELFF. CDR3 sequence (DNA): TGTGCCAGCAGTGAATTGGCAGGGGTCCACACCGGGGAGCTGTTTTTT.

The chain is built from TRBV7-2 and TRBJ2-7; 8 bases fit TRBD1. V gave up 1 base and J gave up 3 bases; unmatched junction bases: 8. The CDR3 contains 16 residues. Germline-derived CDR1 and CDR2 are SGHTA and FQGNSA. Here the CDR3 DNA reads TGTGCCAGCAGCTTAGTTTCGGGGACAGGAAACTACGAGCAGTACTTC. This translates into CASSLVSGTGNYEQYF.

The rearrangement joins TRBV6-1 to TRBJ1-5; maybe TRBD1 (5 bases). Deletions cut 5 bases from V and 5 bases from J, with 13 bases between. Per the germline V gene, CDR1 is MNHNS and CDR2 is SASEGT. The CDR3 totals 14 residues. CDR3 bases: TGTGCCAGCAGTTTTCGGGCAGGGCATCAGCCCCAGCATTTT. Its translation: CASSFRAGHQPQHF.

The chain has TRBV10-1 and TRBJ1-4, with D tentatively TRBD1 (5 bases). Looked up from germline, CDR1 is WNHNN and CDR2 is SYGVQD (reference sequence). Trimming removed 6 bases at V and 6 bases at J, with 14 bases between. This CDR3 is 14 amino acids long. The DNA for the CDR3 is TGCGCCAGCAGCCCCCGGGACGGTGATGAAAAACTGTTTTTT. This encodes CASSPRDGDEKLFF.

The rearrangement joins TRBV12-5 to TRBJ2-1; 10 bases fit TRBD1. The trim removed 5 bases at V and 9 bases at J, leaving 13 bases unmatched. Germline loops: CDR1 LGHNT, CDR2 FRNRAP. The CDR3 is made up of 16 amino acids. The CDR3 is CASGLGSGTGVPEQFF. The DNA of the CDR3 is TGTGCTAGTGGTCTTGGTTCCGGGACAGGGGTACCTGAGCAGTTCTTC.

The genes are TRBV6-5 and TRBJ1-1, with D hard to call. V lost 2 bases to trimming and J lost 1 base, with 11 bases between them. Germline values: CDR1 MNHEY, CDR2 SVGAGI. The CDR3 has 15 residues. As DNA, the CDR3 is TGTGCCAGCAGTTACCCCCTCGTCAGGAACACTGAAGCTTTCTTT. This sequence encodes CASSYPLVRNTEAFF.

The rearrangement joins TRBV27 to TRBJ2-7; D call uncertain. The CDR3 sequence is 13 residues long. V lost 3 bases, J lost 0 bases, and 6 bases lay in between. From germline, CDR1 is MNHEY and CDR2 SMNVEV (reference sequence). The DNA of the CDR3 is TGTGCCAGCAGTTTCGACTTCTCCTACGAGCAGTACTTC. Its protein is CASSFDFSYEQYF.

The chain recombines TRBV14 with TRBJ1-2; no firm D call. Trimming removed 2 bases at V and 7 bases at J, with 11 bases between. CDR3 length equals 13 residues. The germline V gene encodes CDR1 SGHDN and CDR2 FVKESK. For the CDR3, the DNA is TGTGCCAGCAGCCAATGGAACAGAGCTGGCTACACCTTC. Its translation: CASSQWNRAGYTF.

This chain links TRBV11-2 with TRBJ1-4; 7 positions match TRBD1. The trim removed 1 base at V and 5 bases at J, leaving 7 bases unmatched. This CDR3 is 16 amino acids long. Germline lookup yields CDR1 SGHAT and CDR2 FQNNGV. The CDR3 here is CASSLGRGQQNEKLFF. The CDR3 DNA reads TGTGCCAGCAGCTTAGGGAGGGGACAGCAAAATGAAAAACTGTTTTTT. The full variable domain, with the rest looked up from reference TRBV11-2 and TRBJ1-4, is EAGVAQSPRYKIIEKRQSVAFWCNPISGHATLYWYQQILGQGPKLLIQFQNNGVVDDSQLPKDRFSAERLKGVDSTLKIQPAKLEDSAVYLCASSLGRGQQNEKLFFGSGTQLSVL.

The V and J genes are TRBV10-3 and TRBJ2-3; 8 bases are shared with TRBD2. Germline CDR1 reads ENHRY; CDR2 reads SYGVKD. V shed 4 bases, J shed 4 bases, and the junction held 1 base outside the gene matches. CDR3 length equals 13 residues. CDR3: CAISAGGSDTQYF. The CDR3 DNA reads TGTGCCATCAGTGCGGGAGGGTCAGATACGCAGTATTTT.

The sample holds one count of this clone. J is TRBJ2-1 and V is TRBV5-6; 15 nucleotides agree with TRBD2. Germline lookup yields CDR1 SGHDT and CDR2 YYEEEE. V trimming: 4 bases; J trimming: 4 bases; junction bases outside the gene matches: 3. This CDR3 has 16 amino acids. The CDR3 region is CASSRGLAGGYNEQFF. In DNA form, the CDR3 reads TGTGCCAGCAGCCGGGGACTAGCGGGGGGTTACAATGAGCAGTTCTTC.

The chain recombines TRBV9 with TRBJ2-1, with a possible D match to TRBD2 (6 bases). Between the trimmed V and J ends, which lost 4 bases and 9 bases, there was a span of 11 bases. The CDR3 length is 12 residues. CDR1 and CDR2 from the germline V gene are SGDLS and YYNGEE. CDR3 amino acids: CASSPALAEQFF. The CDR3 nucleotides read TGTGCCAGCAGCCCTGCACTAGCTGAGCAGTTCTTC.

This chain uses TRBV18 with TRBJ2-3; TRBD2 is a possible D gene (6 bases). CDR1 is KGHSH, CDR2 LQKENI, per germline. Deletions cut 2 bases from V and 2 bases from J, with 14 bases between. CDR3 length: 16 amino acids. The CDR3 coding sequence is TGTGCCAGCTCACCAATGCGGGAACAGTTCACAGATACGCAGTATTTT. The encoded protein is CASSPMREQFTDTQYF. The whole variable domain, filled in from reference TRBV18 and TRBJ2-3, reads NAGVMQNPRHLVRRRGQEARLRCSPMKGHSHVYWYRQLPEEGLKFMVYLQKENIIDESGMPKERFSAEFPKEGPSILRIQQVVRGDSAAYFCASSPMREQFTDTQYFGPGTRLTVL.

The chain is built from TRBV27 and TRBJ2-3, with 7 bases aligning to TRBD2. Trimming took 10 bases from V and 4 from J; bases not matched to a gene: 8. CDR3 length equals 13 residues. CDR1 and CDR2 from the germline V gene are MNHEY and SMNVEV (reference sequence). The CDR3 here is CATKAGLPDTQYF. The CDR3 DNA reads as TGTGCCACCAAAGCGGGATTGCCAGATACGCAGTATTTT.

The chain is built from TRBV4-2 and TRBJ2-2; D possibly matches TRBD1 or TRBD2 (5 bases each). CDR1 and CDR2 from the germline V gene are LGHNA and YNFKEQ. The CDR3 length is 19 residues. Trimming stripped 3 bases from V and 1 base from J, with 21 bases between. The CDR3 nucleotides read TGTGCCAGCAGCCAGGAGGACACGGGGTTGGGCGGGAACACCGGGGAGCTGTTTTTT. Its protein is CASSQEDTGLGGNTGELFF.

V and J are TRBV6-1 and TRBJ1-6; weak D call: TRBD1 (5 bases). The CDR3 contains 14 residues. Trimming took 5 bases from V and 7 from J, leaving 12 bases between them. The germline V gene has CDR1 MNHNS and CDR2 SASEGT. CDR3 in DNA: TGTGCCAGCAGTCGAGGGACCGCGAATTCACCCCTCCACTTT. Translation: CASSRGTANSPLHF.

The chain combines TRBV2 with TRBJ1-4, with 8 bases fitting TRBD1. The V and J ends lost 5 bases and 7 bases, in that order; junction bases with no gene match: 9. The CDR3 sequence is 15 residues long. Germline V lookup: CDR1 SNHLY, CDR2 FYNNEI. CDR3 nucleotide sequence: TGTGCCAGCAGTCCGACAGGGGTTTGGGGTGAAAAACTGTTTTTT. This encodes CASSPTGVWGEKLFF. The full variable domain, rest sourced from reference TRBV2 and TRBJ1-4, is EPEVTQTPSHQVTQMGQEVILRCVPISNHLYFYWYRQILGQKVEFLVSFYNNEISEKSEIFDDQFSVERPDGSNFTLKIRSTKLEDSAMYFCASSPTGVWGEKLFFGSGTQLSVL.

V usage is TRBV13 and J usage is TRBJ2-7; D may match TRBD1 or TRBD2 (5 bases each). The CDR3 length is 13 residues. Germline V gene sequence: CDR1 PRHDT, CDR2 FYEKMQ (reference sequence). V lost 3 bases, J lost 3 bases, and 9 bases lay in between. The CDR3 sequence: CASSLGTIYEQYF. The CDR3 bases are TGTGCCAGCAGCTTGGGGACCATCTACGAGCAGTACTTC.

The rearrangement joins TRBV5-4 to TRBJ1-1; 7 bases match TRBD1. The CDR3 has 16 residues. Germline V lookup: CDR1 SGHNT, CDR2 YYREEE (reference sequence). Germline trimming cut 0 bases from V and 2 bases from J; bases unmatched to any gene: 7. CDR3 nucleotides: TGTGCCAGCAGCTTGGGTTTCGGACAGGTAAACACTGAAGCTTTCTTT. Translating it yields CASSLGFGQVNTEAFF.